One and the same sample provided the 16 T cell receptor beta chains below, sequenced in a study of blood T cell repertoires in COVID-19. Sequencing used immunoSEQ multiplex PCR; TCRdb keeps in-frame clones, though not all of them. The sample contains about 130,000 clones, around 79% of which appear only once. The sequencing sample was made of peripheral blood. These receptors originate from a woman in her 70s with COVID-19, enrolled during active disease.

The genes are TRBV2 and TRBJ1-5, with D possibly TRBD1 on 6 matching bases. Germline CDR1 SNHLY, CDR2 FYNNEI. V lost 6 bases and J 2 bases, leaving 14 bases between the germline ends. The CDR3 has 15 amino acids. CDR3 sequence: CASSVGGAGNQPQHF. CDR3 sequence (DNA): TGTGCCAGCAGCGTAGGGGGGGCGGGCAATCAGCCCCAGCATTTT. The full variable domain, with the rest looked up from reference TRBV2 and TRBJ1-5, is EPEVTQTPSHQVTQMGQEVILRCVPISNHLYFYWYRQILGQKVEFLVSFYNNEISEKSEIFDDQFSVERPDGSNFTLKIRSTKLEDSAMYFCASSVGGAGNQPQHFGDGTRLSIL.

This chain connects TRBV7-8 to TRBJ1-2; D gene uncertain. The germline gives CDR1 SGHVS, CDR2 FQNEAQ. This CDR3 is built from 15 residues. The V gene lost 5 bases and the J gene lost 8 bases, with 21 bases spanning the gap. The CDR3 DNA is TGTGCCAGCAGCGCCGGGGAGCCCCGGCTGGGGGGCTACACCTTC. Protein: CASSAGEPRLGGYTF. Full variable domain (outside the CDR3, taken from reference TRBV7-8 and TRBJ1-2): GAGVSQSPRYKVAKRGQDVALRCDPISGHVSLFWYQQALGQGPEFLTYFQNEAQLDKSGLPSDRFFAERPEGSVSTLKIQRTQQEDSAVYLCASSAGEPRLGGYTFGSGTRLTVV.

The V and J genes are TRBV5-4 and TRBJ1-3; TRBD1 agrees at 11 bases. The ends lost 4 bases at V and 4 bases at J; junction bases unmatched: 4. CDR1 is SGHNT and CDR2 is YYREEE in the germline V gene (reference sequence). CDR3 length: 15 residues. CDR3 sequence (DNA): TGTGCCAGCAGCCCAGGACAGGGGGCGGGAAACACCATATATTTT. Translating it yields CASSPGQGAGNTIYF.

This chain links TRBV11-2 with TRBJ2-1; D possibly corresponds to TRBD1 (6 bases). The germline gives CDR1 SGHAT, CDR2 FQNNGV. Between the trimmed V and J ends, which lost 5 bases and 7 bases, there was a span of 24 bases. The CDR3 totals 17 residues. The CDR3 protein is CASSPRTGHEGRNEQFF. The CDR3 DNA is TGTGCCAGCAGCCCACGAACGGGACACGAGGGGCGTAATGAGCAGTTCTTC.

This clone was seen a few times. The chain carries TRBV18 and TRBJ2-7; TRBD1 aligns across 7 bases. V lost 6 bases to trimming and J lost 5 bases; unmatched junction nucleotides: 1. Germline V lookup: CDR1 KGHSH, CDR2 LQKENI. The CDR3 covers 11 residues. Here the CDR3 DNA reads TGTGCCAGCTCTCAGGGGGACGAGCAGTACTTC. The encoded protein is CASSQGDEQYF.

V gene TRBV30 combines with J gene TRBJ2-3, with 9 nucleotides matching TRBD2. The V segment lost 1 base and the J segment 1 base; nucleotides outside the gene matches: 6. Germline assignment: CDR1 GTSNPN and CDR2 SVGIG (reference sequence). The CDR3 totals 16 residues. CDR3 DNA sequence: TGTGCCTGGAGTGAACCGGCTAGCGGGGGCACAGATACGCAGTATTTT. Translated: CAWSEPASGGTDTQYF.

The chain has TRBV2 and TRBJ2-5; 9 bases align to TRBD2. The trim removed 4 bases at V and 5 bases at J, leaving 5 bases unmatched. This CDR3 region has 14 residues. CDR1 is SNHLY, CDR2 FYNNEI, per germline. The CDR3 DNA is TGTGCCAGCAGTGGTGATAGCGGGGGCGAGACCCAGTACTTC. Translation gives CASSGDSGGETQYF. Using reference TRBV2 and TRBJ2-5 for the parts outside the CDR3, the full variable domain is EPEVTQTPSHQVTQMGQEVILRCVPISNHLYFYWYRQILGQKVEFLVSFYNNEISEKSEIFDDQFSVERPDGSNFTLKIRSTKLEDSAMYFCASSGDSGGETQYFGPGTRLLVL.

The chain recombines TRBV6-2 or TRBV6-3 with TRBJ2-6; D perhaps matches TRBD1 (5 bases). The CDR3 runs to 15 residues. Germline lookup yields CDR1 MNHEY and CDR2 SVGEGT. The V end was cut by 6 bases, the J end by 2 bases, with 11 bases between. CDR3 sequence: CASSEQVPGANVLTF. CDR3 nucleotides: TGTGCCAGCAGCGAACAGGTTCCTGGGGCCAACGTCCTGACTTTC.

The CDR3 region has the DNA TGTACCATAGCCCGGGACAGCATAGAGACCCAGTACTTC. Its protein product is CTIARDSIETQYF. This rearrangement joins TRBV6-5 to TRBJ2-5; the match to TRBD1 covers 7 bases. CDR1 MNHEY and CDR2 SVGAGI come from the germline V gene. The CDR3 runs to 13 residues.

This sequence joins TRBV27 and TRBJ1-2; perhaps TRBD1 as D (5 bases). Germline CDR1 MNHEY, CDR2 SMNVEV (reference sequence). V was cut by 5 bases and J by 4 bases, with 17 bases left in between. This CDR3 region has 15 residues. CDR3 loop: CASSPGGGVIYGYTF. CDR3 bases: TGTGCCAGCAGTCCCGGGGGAGGGGTGATCTATGGCTACACCTTC.

The J gene is TRBJ1-2, the V gene TRBV7-6, with TRBD1 identical over 9 bases. This CDR3 has 16 amino acids. With 4 bases clipped from V and 4 bases from J, the junction kept 10 bases outside the gene matches. The germline V gene has CDR1 SGHVS and CDR2 FNYEAQ. CDR3 sequence: CASSSGQGKWVYGYTF. Here the CDR3 DNA reads TGTGCCAGCAGCTCGGGACAGGGTAAGTGGGTCTATGGCTACACCTTC.

The chain links TRBV5-4 to TRBJ1-2, with TRBD1 matching 7 bases. The CDR3 sequence is 13 residues long. Germline CDR1 is SGHNT and CDR2 is YYREEE (reference sequence). After removal of 4 bases from V and 8 bases from J, the junction contained 8 bases not matched to a gene. The CDR3 sequence: CASSPRQGGGYTF. CDR3 DNA: TGTGCCAGCAGCCCCCGACAGGGAGGAGGCTACACCTTC.

The chain is built from TRBV27 and TRBJ1-5; TRBD1 agrees at 7 bases. The V gene's germline CDR1 is MNHEY and CDR2 SMNVEV (reference sequence). The CDR3 loop spans 14 amino acids. V was pared by 2 bases and J by 7 bases, with 5 bases of the junction left unmatched. The CDR3 DNA sequence: TGTGCCAGCAGTTTAATCCAGGGGGGACAGCCCCAGCATTTT. Protein: CASSLIQGGQPQHF.

This clone was observed a few times. J is TRBJ1-1 and V is TRBV7-2; D is undetermined. The germline CDR1 and CDR2 sequences are SGHTA and FQGNSA. V was cut by 1 base and J by 6 bases, with 12 bases left in between. The CDR3 has 14 amino acids. This CDR3 reads CASSLVYRGSEAFF. CDR3 nucleotides: TGTGCCAGCAGCTTAGTTTATCGCGGGTCTGAAGCTTTCTTT.

V is TRBV12-3 or TRBV12-4 and J is TRBJ1-1, with D possibly being TRBD1 (5 bases). The CDR3 contains 13 residues. V lost 6 bases and J lost 3, with 11 bases in between. The DNA of the CDR3 is TGTGCCAGCAGGGGGGGAATTTACACTGAAGCTTTCTTT. Translation: CASRGGIYTEAFF.

This chain joins TRBV5-4 and TRBJ2-3, with 8 bases fitting TRBD2. CDR1 and CDR2 (germline): SGHNT, YYREEE (reference sequence). V shed 7 bases, J shed 0 bases, and the junction held 7 bases outside the gene matches. CDR3 length: 15 residues. CDR3 loop: CASGNRGGSTDTQYF. The CDR3 DNA reads as TGTGCCAGCGGGAACCGGGGGGGGAGCACAGATACGCAGTATTTT.